These 29 T cell receptor beta chains were all obtained from the same sample, sequenced in a study of T cell responses to AZD1222 COVID-19 vaccine. This table comes from immunoSEQ multiplex PCR, and its TCRdb copy is limited to in-frame clones, with some not included. The table has about 180,000 clones, 90% seen once. Sequences were derived from peripheral blood, sampled 28 days after the second dose of the MenACWY control vaccine. These TCRs come from an adult who received the MenACWY meningococcal vaccine as a control.

The V and J genes are TRBV28 and TRBJ2-7, with a possible D match to TRBD1 (6 bases). There are 14 residues in the CDR3. The V end was cut by 0 bases, the J end by 4 bases, with 10 bases between. Germline V gene lookup returns CDR1 MDHEN and CDR2 SYDVKM. The CDR3 nucleotides are TGTGCCAGCAGTTTATGGGGGGCGCTATACGAGCAGTACTTC. This sequence encodes CASSLWGALYEQYF. The variable domain in full, completed from reference TRBV28 and TRBJ2-7, reads DVKVTQSSRYLVKRTGEKVFLECVQDMDHENMFWYRQDPGLGLRLIYFSYDVKMKEKGDIPEGYSVSREKKERFSLILESASTNQTSMYLCASSLWGALYEQYFGPGTRLTVT.

The rearrangement links TRBV5-5 to TRBJ2-5; the D call may be TRBD1 or TRBD2 (5 bases each). CDR3 size: 15 residues. Trimming removed 0 bases from V and 7 bases from J, with 16 bases in between. CDR1 and CDR2 from the germline V gene are SGHKS and YYEKEE (reference sequence). CDR3 in amino acids: CASSLEGTPRGTQYF. In DNA, the CDR3 is TGTGCCAGCAGCTTGGAGGGGACCCCCCGGGGGACCCAGTACTTC.

The chain couples TRBV19 to TRBJ2-3, with unresolved D. The CDR3 is 15 amino acids. Germline V lookup: CDR1 LNHDA, CDR2 SQIVND (reference sequence). V was pared by 3 bases and J by 4 bases, with 14 bases between. In DNA form, the CDR3 reads TGTGCCAGTAGTATCCCCTCCCTCGCCGCAGATACGCAGTATTTT. Translating it yields CASSIPSLAADTQYF.

The chain recombines TRBV6-1 with TRBJ2-7; 9 bases line up with TRBD1. The CDR3 contains 15 residues. V was pared by 2 bases and J by 6 bases, with 8 bases of the junction left unmatched. Germline V gives CDR1 MNHNS, CDR2 SASEGT. CDR3 sequence: CASSEYDRGWFEQYF. DNA for the CDR3: TGTGCCAGCAGTGAATACGACAGGGGGTGGTTCGAGCAGTACTTC.

This rearrangement joins TRBV25-1 to TRBJ2-5; D ambiguous. V shed 3 bases and J shed 5 bases, with 10 bases lying between them. Germline V gives CDR1 MGHDK, CDR2 SYGVNS. The CDR3 sequence is 13 residues long. CDR3 protein: CASSDSPSETQYF. DNA of the CDR3: TGTGCCAGCAGTGATTCTCCCTCGGAGACCCAGTACTTC.

The genes are TRBV11-2 and TRBJ2-7; D is possibly TRBD2 (6 bases). V was shortened by 2 bases and J by 6 bases, with 14 bases between the two germline ends. The CDR3 loop spans 14 amino acids. The germline gives CDR1 SGHAT, CDR2 FQNNGV. This chain's CDR3 is CASSLLIAEGEQYF. The CDR3 DNA reads TGTGCCAGCAGCTTATTGATAGCGGAGGGCGAGCAGTACTTC.

This clone has a single count. V usage is TRBV19 and J usage is TRBJ1-5; D is unresolved. CDR1 is LNHDA and CDR2 is SQIVND in the germline V gene (reference sequence). The CDR3 extends over 13 amino acids. V shed 3 bases and J shed 6 bases, with 9 bases lying between them. The CDR3 DNA sequence: TGTGCCAGTAGTATTAGCTCGTCTCAGCCCCAGCATTTT. Its protein product is CASSISSSQPQHF.

J is TRBJ2-2 and V is TRBV7-2; 7 bases are shared with TRBD2. The CDR3 is 18 amino acids. The germline gives CDR1 SGHTA, CDR2 FQGNSA. With 1 base clipped from V and 4 bases from J, the junction kept 12 bases outside the gene matches. The CDR3 sequence is CASSLVSGWLLGTGELFF. For the CDR3, the DNA is TGTGCCAGCAGCTTAGTTAGCGGGTGGTTGCTGGGCACCGGGGAGCTGTTTTTT.

V is TRBV18 and J is TRBJ2-2; 8 bases agree with TRBD1. The V gene end was trimmed by 3 bases and the J gene end by 6 bases; junction bases not matched to a gene: 12. The CDR3 contains 17 residues. Germline V gene lookup returns CDR1 KGHSH and CDR2 LQKENI. CDR3 in amino acids: CASSPYTGGSYSGELFF. CDR3 bases: TGTGCCAGCTCACCCTATACAGGGGGATCCTATTCCGGGGAGCTGTTTTTT.

The chain combines TRBV7-9 with TRBJ2-2; 9 nucleotides match TRBD1. The junction had 10 bases not matched to a gene; V was cut back by 5 bases and J by 6 bases. CDR3 length: 16 amino acids. In germline, CDR1 is SEHNR, CDR2 FQNEAQ (reference sequence). CDR3 region: CASSPTGGYLAGELFF. CDR3 DNA sequence: TGTGCCAGCAGCCCGACAGGGGGTTATCTTGCCGGGGAGCTGTTTTTT.

This clone has a handful of counts. This chain connects TRBV29-1 to TRBJ1-2; the D is unclear. The germline gives CDR1 SQVTM, CDR2 ANQGSEA. This CDR3 spans 10 amino acids. V dropped 2 bases and J dropped 9 bases, with 7 bases sitting between them. The CDR3 DNA reads as TGCAGCGTTGAACTAGGGAGCTACACCTTC. Its protein is CSVELGSYTF.

The chain is built from TRBV27 and TRBJ1-2; no clear D. The CDR3 runs to 14 residues. V lost 0 bases to trimming and J lost 2 bases, with 7 bases between them. From germline, CDR1 is MNHEY and CDR2 SMNVEV (reference sequence). The CDR3 here is CASSLSPGNYGYTF. Written as DNA, the CDR3 is TGTGCCAGCAGTTTATCCCCGGGCAACTATGGCTACACCTTC.

The chain uses TRBV4-1 and TRBJ1-1; D call uncertain. The germline V gene has CDR1 MGHRA and CDR2 YSYEKL. The V gene lost 4 bases and the J gene lost 3 bases, with 6 bases spanning the gap. This CDR3 contains 12 residues. The DNA of the CDR3 is TGCGCCAGCAGCCTATCAGACACTGAAGCTTTCTTT. It translates to CASSLSDTEAFF.

The rearrangement links TRBV2 to TRBJ1-4, with 10 bases lining up with TRBD1. CDR1 is SNHLY and CDR2 is FYNNEI in the germline V gene. V lost 5 bases, J lost 3 bases, and 3 bases stayed unmatched. The CDR3 is made up of 15 amino acids. DNA for the CDR3: TGTGCCAGCAGTAGGGACAGGGGAGCTAATGAAAAACTGTTTTTT. Protein product: CASSRDRGANEKLFF.

The rearrangement uses TRBV9 and TRBJ2-5; 8 bases align to TRBD2. Unmatched junction bases numbered 8, after V lost 2 bases and J lost 2 bases. CDR1 SGDLS and CDR2 YYNGEE come from the germline V gene. This CDR3 has 16 amino acids. CDR3: CASSVTSGISQETQYF. The CDR3 DNA sequence: TGTGCCAGCAGCGTTACTAGCGGAATCAGTCAAGAGACCCAGTACTTC.

A single count supports this clone. The CDR3 bases are TGTGCCAGCAGCCCCCTTTTGAAGGGCTTGGGCTCCTACAATGAGCAGTTCTTC. Amino acid sequence: CASSPLLKGLGSYNEQFF. The chain joins TRBV7-9 to TRBJ2-1; D ambiguous. Trimming pared 5 bases from V and 0 bases from J, leaving 20 bases between. CDR1 is SEHNR, CDR2 FQNEAQ, per germline (reference sequence). This CDR3 has 18 amino acids.

The rearrangement joins TRBV18 to TRBJ2-6; TRBD1 might be the D (6 bases). CDR3 length: 18 amino acids. Germline CDR1 is KGHSH and CDR2 is LQKENI. Trimming cost V 2 bases and J 2 bases, with 16 bases left between them. The CDR3 region has the DNA TGTGCCAGCTCACCATGGGCGACAGGCTCCGCTGGGGCCAACGTCCTGACTTTC. Translation gives CASSPWATGSAGANVLTF.

In DNA form, the CDR3 reads TGCGCCAGCAGCCAAGAGTCAAGGGACTATGGCTACACCTTC. Protein: CASSQESRDYGYTF. The V and J genes are TRBV4-3 and TRBJ1-2; no clear D. CDR1 is LGHNA, CDR2 YSLEER, per germline. Trimming removed 0 bases from V and 3 bases from J, with 8 bases in between. The CDR3 runs to 14 residues.

V is TRBV7-9 and J is TRBJ1-3; D is uncertain. Germline-derived CDR1 and CDR2 are SEHNR and FQNEAQ (reference sequence). This CDR3 is built from 11 residues. Trimming cost V 2 bases and J 15 bases, with 11 bases left between them. Here the CDR3 DNA reads TGTGCCAGCAGCTTAACTAAGAGGGAATATTTT. Protein sequence: CASSLTKREYF.

The chain has TRBV19 and TRBJ2-7, with 9 bases aligning to TRBD2. CDR3 size: 15 residues. Per germline, CDR1 LNHDA and CDR2 SQIVND (reference sequence). J gave up 4 bases and V 3 bases, and 7 bases lay outside the gene matches. The CDR3: CASSIASGEPYEQYF. The CDR3 nucleotides are TGTGCCAGTAGTATCGCTAGCGGGGAACCTTACGAGCAGTACTTC.

The chain recombines TRBV7-2 with TRBJ1-1, with TRBD1 as a possible D gene (5 bases). V lost 6 bases and J lost 3, with 17 bases in between. The CDR3 length is 15 residues. The germline V gene has CDR1 SGHTA and CDR2 FQGNSA. CDR3 amino acids: CASSFDWGGDTEAFF. CDR3 DNA: TGTGCCAGCAGTTTCGATTGGGGGGGAGACACTGAAGCTTTCTTT.

The J gene is TRBJ2-5, the V gene TRBV7-7; 10 nucleotides align to TRBD1. Losses at the gene ends were 5 bases for V and 2 bases for J; bases not matched to a gene: 2. The germline V gene encodes CDR1 SSHAT and CDR2 FNYEAQ (reference sequence). CDR3 length: 14 amino acids. The CDR3 here is CASSRQGAQETQYF. The CDR3 nucleotides read TGTGCCAGCAGCCGACAGGGGGCGCAAGAGACCCAGTACTTC. The complete variable domain, with remaining parts taken from reference TRBV7-7 and TRBJ2-5, reads GAGVSQSPRYKVTKRGQDVTLRCDPISSHATLYWYQQALGQGPEFLTYFNYEAQPDKSGLPSDRFSAERPEGSISTLTIQRTEQRDSAMYRCASSRQGAQETQYFGPGTRLLVL.

The chain joins TRBV27 to TRBJ1-1, with D maybe TRBD1 (5 bases). Looked up from germline, CDR1 is MNHEY and CDR2 is SMNVEV (reference sequence). The ends were cut back, 9 bases at V and 5 bases at J, with 13 bases in the middle. This CDR3 region has 12 residues. CDR3 loop: CASMTGGTEAFF. CDR3 nucleotide sequence: TGTGCCAGTATGACGGGGGGGACTGAAGCTTTCTTT.

This clone has just one count. This sequence joins TRBV30 and TRBJ1-1; D ambiguous. Trimming left V 3 bases short and J 11 bases short, with 10 bases between. CDR3 length: 10 amino acids. The germline gives CDR1 GTSNPN, CDR2 SVGIG (reference sequence). This CDR3 reads CAWRRVGAFF. CDR3 coding DNA: TGTGCCTGGAGACGTGTCGGGGCTTTCTTT.

The chain carries TRBV7-9 and TRBJ1-3, with 9 positions matching TRBD1. The CDR3 extends over 17 amino acids. Looked up from germline, CDR1 is SEHNR and CDR2 is FQNEAQ (reference sequence). V dropped 5 bases and J dropped 3; count of bases not matched to a gene: 11. DNA for the CDR3: TGTGCCAGCAGCCATCCACAGGGGGCGAACATTGGAAACACCATATATTTT. Translation: CASSHPQGANIGNTIYF.

The chain has TRBV5-6 and TRBJ1-5; TRBD1 is a possible D gene (6 bases). Trimming took off 1 base at V and 2 bases at J, with 13 bases between the two ends. CDR1 and CDR2 (germline): SGHDT, YYEEEE. The CDR3 contains 16 residues. The CDR3 DNA reads as TGTGCCAGCAGCTTGATGGGGGCTCTGGGCAATCAGCCCCAGCATTTT. Translation gives CASSLMGALGNQPQHF.

This clone was counted a few times. This chain connects TRBV7-3 to TRBJ2-3; TRBD2 matches at 10 bases. Germline V gene sequence: CDR1 SGHTA, CDR2 FQGTGA. V was pared by 4 bases and J by 6 bases, with 7 bases of the junction left unmatched. This CDR3 is 15 amino acids long. The CDR3 reads CASSYSSGSVDTQYF. The CDR3 DNA sequence: TGTGCCAGCAGCTACTCTAGCGGGAGTGTCGATACGCAGTATTTT.

This clone was seen once. The chain combines TRBV4-3 with TRBJ1-4; 9 bases line up with TRBD1. The CDR3 runs 15 residues. Losses at the gene ends were 4 bases for V and 7 bases for J; bases not matched to a gene: 7. The V gene's germline CDR1 is LGHNA and CDR2 YSLEER. The CDR3 DNA is TGCGCCAGCAGCCCTACAGGGGGCTTTGGTGAAAAACTGTTTTTT. Protein: CASSPTGGFGEKLFF.

The chain is built from TRBV19 and TRBJ1-2; 8 bases are shared with TRBD1. The J segment lost 7 bases and the V segment lost 3 bases, leaving 7 bases of the junction unmatched. Germline CDR1 and CDR2: LNHDA and SQIVND (reference sequence). The CDR3 runs 14 residues. CDR3 region: CASSIGQGGGGYTF. Written as DNA, the CDR3 is TGTGCCAGTAGTATTGGACAGGGCGGGGGTGGCTACACCTTC.